Reported below is one T cell receptor (beta chain). Germline CDR1 and CDR2: SGHRS and YFSETQ. V was trimmed by 4 bases and J by 1 base, leaving 12 bases between them. This CDR3 comprises 15 residues. The data originate from a study of CD8 T cells in ankylosing spondylitis. MiXCR, applied by TCRdb to the 5' RACE reads, yields one record per CDR3 protein. This table holds around 250,000 distinct CDR3 sequences, more than 25% found once. Sequenced sample: blood, either unsorted or a sorted T cell fraction (not recorded which). This receptor was obtained from a male donor with ankylosing spondylitis or in good health (not recorded which). The chain couples TRBV5-1 to TRBJ2-1; a weak D match, TRBD1 (6 bases). The CDR3 DNA sequence: TGCGCCAGCAGCGTTGACCAGGGGTCCTACAATGAGCAGTTCTTC. Translation: CASSVDQGSYNEQFF.